The 22 T cell receptor beta chains below all came from one sample that was sequenced in a study of T cells in Graves' hyperthyroidism and ophthalmopathy. Regions amplified from RNA transcripts were the TCR beta CDR3 regions. The TCR CDR3 was amplified in a first-round RT-PCR using the HTBI primer set. TCRdb reprocessed the multiplex PCR reads with MiXCR, giving one entry per CDR3 protein. The table shows about 640,000 distinct CDR3 sequences, with around 20% occurring only once. Sequenced sample: blood. The receptors come from a man aged 30 to 39 with Graves' ophthalmopathy.

This clonotype has ten or more counts. The chain couples TRBV5-1 to TRBJ2-7; 8 nucleotides align to TRBD2. V dropped 0 bases and J dropped 5; count of bases not matched to a gene: 10. This CDR3 spans 16 amino acids. Germline V gene lookup returns CDR1 SGHRS and CDR2 YFSETQ. Here the CDR3 reads CASSLEGREAVDEQYF. CDR3 nucleotides: TGCGCCAGCAGCTTGGAAGGGCGGGAGGCCGTGGACGAGCAGTACTTC.

As to this clonotype: The germline gene is not matched at one end of the junction; a read error may be the cause. J is TRBJ2-4 and V is TRBV5-1; D may be TRBD1 (5 bases). The CDR3 extends over 15 amino acids. Per the germline V gene, CDR1 is SGHRS and CDR2 is YFSETQ. CDR3 protein: CASSLPTVAKNIQYF. The CDR3 bases are TGTGCCAGCAGCTTGCCGACAGTCGCCAAAAACATTCAGTACTTC.

V gene TRBV20-1 combines with J gene TRBJ2-1; possibly TRBD2 for D (5 bases). The CDR3 extends over 16 amino acids. Trimming removed 2 bases from V and 4 bases from J, with 18 bases in between. The V gene's germline CDR1 is DFQATT and CDR2 SNEGSKA (reference sequence). The CDR3 nucleotides read TGCAGTGCTAGAATGGGTAGGCAGCGGACGTACAATGAGCAGTTCTTC. This encodes CSARMGRQRTYNEQFF.

Concerning this clonotype: The junction departs from the called germline gene at one end, perhaps through a read error. The chain carries TRBV18 and TRBJ2-7; either TRBD1 or TRBD2 may fit D (5 bases each). Germline V gene sequence: CDR1 KGHSH, CDR2 LQKENI. This CDR3 region has 15 residues. CDR3 in amino acids: CASSPRGTVSYEQYF. The CDR3 DNA reads as TGTGCCAGCTCGCCACGAGGGACGGTCTCCTACGAGCAGTACTTC.

This clonotype was seen a few times. The J gene is TRBJ2-7, the V gene TRBV7-2, with TRBD1 matching 7 bases. The junction had 5 bases not matched to a gene; V was cut back by 4 bases and J by 5 bases. Per the germline V gene, CDR1 is SGHTA and CDR2 is FQGNSA. The CDR3 loop spans 13 amino acids. CDR3 loop: CASSSQQGNEQYF. DNA for the CDR3: TGTGCCAGCAGCTCCCAACAGGGGAACGAGCAGTACTTC.

The chain uses TRBV12-3 or TRBV12-4 and TRBJ2-5; D gene unclear. The CDR3 is 13 residues long. The V gene lost 2 bases and the J gene lost 4 bases, with 8 bases spanning the gap. CDR3 region: CASSLRRSETQYF. The CDR3, as DNA: TGTGCCAGCAGTTTACGAAGGTCAGAGACCCAGTACTTC.

The chain recombines TRBV20-1 with TRBJ2-5, with 14 bases aligning to TRBD2. This CDR3 spans 18 amino acids. CDR1 and CDR2 from the germline V gene are DFQATT and SNEGSKA (reference sequence). With V trimmed by 0 bases and J by 2 bases, 8 bases remained unmatched. CDR3 sequence: CSARDPGTSGSEQETQYF. The CDR3 nucleotides read TGCAGTGCTAGAGATCCGGGGACTAGCGGGAGCGAACAAGAGACCCAGTACTTC.

The sample holds a few counts of this clonotype. The V call is TRBV29-1, the J call TRBJ2-1; TRBD2 aligns across 11 bases. Germline CDR1 reads SQVTM; CDR2 reads ANQGSEA. The CDR3 runs to 15 residues. The V gene end was trimmed by 0 bases and the J gene end by 7 bases; junction bases not matched to a gene: 5. This chain's CDR3 is CSVEESSGRINEQFF. The CDR3 coding sequence is TGCAGCGTTGAAGAATCTAGCGGGAGGATAAATGAGCAGTTCTTC.

The chain is built from TRBV4-1 and TRBJ2-7; 13 bases match TRBD2. CDR3 size: 15 residues. Germline lookup yields CDR1 MGHRA and CDR2 YSYEKL. V lost 2 bases, J lost 5 bases, and 3 bases stayed unmatched. The CDR3 DNA reads TGCGCCAGCAGCCAAACTGGACTAGCGGGAGACGAGCAGTACTTC. It specifies CASSQTGLAGDEQYF.

This clonotype was seen a few times. CDR3 region: CAISEVDRGYEQYF. The CDR3 DNA sequence: TGTGCCATCAGTGAGGTGGACAGGGGTTACGAGCAGTACTTC. V and J are TRBV10-3 and TRBJ2-7, with 9 nucleotides matching TRBD1. The V gene end was trimmed by 2 bases and the J gene end by 4 bases; junction bases not matched to a gene: 3. CDR3 length: 14 residues. CDR1 ENHRY and CDR2 SYGVKD come from the germline V gene.

This chain connects TRBV30 to TRBJ1-4, with 7 bases lining up with TRBD1. CDR1 and CDR2 (germline): GTSNPN, SVGIG (reference sequence). The CDR3 is 15 residues long. V shed 5 bases and J 3 bases; nucleotides not matched to a gene: 9. CDR3 coding DNA: TGTGCCTGGGATAGGCGGGGACAGCCTAATGAAAAACTGTTTTTT. It codes for CAWDRRGQPNEKLFF.

This clonotype has more than one count but fewer than ten. The gene calls are TRBV4-1 and TRBJ1-5; the match to TRBD1 covers 7 bases. J was trimmed by 6 bases and V by 4 bases; bases with no gene match: 9. CDR3 size: 15 residues. The germline V gene has CDR1 MGHRA and CDR2 YSYEKL. The CDR3, as DNA: TGCGCCAGCAGCCCTAGAGAGGGGGCCGGTCAGCCCCAGCATTTT. Residues: CASSPREGAGQPQHF.

This clonotype has only a few counts. The chain has TRBV7-9 and TRBJ2-7; D perhaps matches TRBD1 (5 bases). The ends were cut back, 7 bases at V and 2 bases at J, with 12 bases in the middle. Germline-derived CDR1 and CDR2 are SEHNR and FQNEAQ (reference sequence). This CDR3 comprises 13 residues. CDR3 DNA sequence: TGTGCCAGCACCGCCACAGGTCCCTACGAGCAGTACTTC. It is translated as CASTATGPYEQYF.

V and J are TRBV19 and TRBJ2-7; tentatively, D is TRBD1 or TRBD2 (5 bases each). The CDR3 sequence is 15 residues long. The germline gives CDR1 LNHDA, CDR2 SQIVND (reference sequence). Trimming pared 5 bases from V and 7 bases from J, leaving 21 bases between. CDR3 region: CASSPPGPALDEQYF. The CDR3 DNA sequence: TGTGCCAGTAGTCCACCGGGACCCGCTTTAGATGAGCAGTACTTC.

The rearrangement joins TRBV28 to TRBJ1-1; tentatively, D is TRBD1 (5 bases). The germline gives CDR1 MDHEN, CDR2 SYDVKM. This CDR3 has 16 residues. Trimming left V 11 bases short and J 0 bases short, with 22 bases between. CDR3 DNA sequence: TGTGCCGCACCTAGGGACCTACATAACATGAACACTGAAGCTTTCTTT. Its protein product is CAAPRDLHNMNTEAFF.

This clonotype was counted a few times. The conserved final phenylalanine or tryptophan is absent from the CDR3, which likely points to a read error. The chain links TRBV13 to TRBJ1-6; no clear D. Germline loops: CDR1 PRHDT, CDR2 FYEKMQ (reference sequence). There are 13 residues in the CDR3. Deletions cut 0 bases from V and 8 bases from J, with 5 bases between. CDR3 sequence (DNA): TGTGCCAGCAGCTTAGGCATAGATTCACCCCTCCACCTT. It encodes CASSLGIDSPLHL.

This chain connects TRBV10-1 to TRBJ2-2; D ambiguous. The CDR3 is 12 amino acids. CDR1 is WNHNN and CDR2 is SYGVQD in the germline V gene (reference sequence). The V gene lost 3 bases and the J gene lost 7 bases, with 6 bases spanning the gap. The CDR3 loop is CASSDVRGELFF. The DNA for the CDR3 is TGCGCCAGCAGTGATGTGCGCGGGGAGCTGTTTTTT.

The chain has TRBV5-1 and TRBJ1-3; D not resolved. Trimming pared 0 bases from V and 0 bases from J, leaving 10 bases between. CDR3 length equals 16 residues. In germline, CDR1 is SGHRS, CDR2 YFSETQ. The CDR3 DNA reads TGCGCCAGCAGCTTGGAGGCGACACCCTCTGGAAACACCATATATTTT. Its translation: CASSLEATPSGNTIYF.

This clonotype occurred many times. The CDR3 protein is CASRPLAGGPYNEQFF. The CDR3 bases are TGTGCCAGCAGACCATTAGCGGGAGGGCCCTACAATGAGCAGTTCTTC. The V and J genes are TRBV28 and TRBJ2-1; 11 bases agree with TRBD2. The CDR3 extends over 16 amino acids. V shed 6 bases, J shed 2 bases, and the junction held 6 bases outside the gene matches. Germline loops: CDR1 MDHEN, CDR2 SYDVKM.

In its sample, this clonotype was seen many times. The rearrangement links TRBV30 to TRBJ1-1; D uncertain. The CDR3 spans 16 residues. V was shortened by 0 bases and J by 0 bases, with 14 bases between the two germline ends. CDR1 and CDR2 from the germline V gene are GTSNPN and SVGIG (reference sequence). The CDR3 DNA reads TGTGCCTGGAGTGTCATTGTCAGAATGGTGAACACTGAAGCTTTCTTT. Its protein is CAWSVIVRMVNTEAFF.

This clonotype was observed many times. The chain carries TRBV28 and TRBJ1-5; 8 nucleotides match TRBD1. Germline trimming cut 6 bases from V and 0 bases from J; bases unmatched to any gene: 4. This CDR3 spans 15 amino acids. Germline lookup yields CDR1 MDHEN and CDR2 SYDVKM. CDR3: CASRATGDSNQPQHF. The DNA for the CDR3 is TGTGCCAGCAGGGCGACAGGGGATAGCAATCAGCCCCAGCATTTT. The entire variable domain, with the rest obtained from reference TRBV28 and TRBJ1-5, is as follows: DVKVTQSSRYLVKRTGEKVFLECVQDMDHENMFWYRQDPGLGLRLIYFSYDVKMKEKGDIPEGYSVSREKKERFSLILESASTNQTSMYLCASRATGDSNQPQHFGDGTRLSIL.

This clonotype was picked up many times. The CDR3 coding sequence is TGTGCCAGCAGCTTAAGGGCCCAGGCGGACGCTGAAGCTTTCTTT. The encoded protein is CASSLRAQADAEAFF. J is TRBJ1-1 and V is TRBV7-9; D is unclear. This CDR3 has 15 amino acids. Germline assignment: CDR1 SEHNR and CDR2 FQNEAQ (reference sequence). Trimming pared 2 bases from V and 6 bases from J, leaving 16 bases between. Looking up the rest from reference TRBV7-9 and TRBJ1-1 gives the full variable domain: DTGVSQNPRHKITKRGQNVTFRCDPISEHNRLYWYRQTLGQGPEFLTYFQNEAQLEKSRLLSDRFSAERPKGSFSTLEIQRTEQGDSAMYLCASSLRAQADAEAFFGQGTRLTVV.